This T cell receptor beta chain stems from a study of shared clonotypes between healthy human individuals. Study-wide background: Researchers assigned three CD4 naive, three CD4 memory, two CD8 naive and one CD8 memory plate to each donor. Regarding the study as a whole: Some naive CD4 clonotypes, approximately 4.5%, turned up in common across four donors.

Naive CD8 isolation took CD45RO-negative cells positively selected for CCR7 and excluded terminally differentiated effector memory CD45RA+ cells. This clone was observed a single time. The antigen is not known. Clones were read by immunoSEQ multiplex PCR, and TCRdb kept only the in-frame ones, dropping some. The top ten clones hold roughly 1% of a sample with about 2 million clones, about 95% of them seen once. In germline, CDR1 is SGHTA, CDR2 FQGTGA. CDR3 size: 14 residues. V shed 4 bases and J 8 bases; nucleotides not matched to a gene: 6. This rearrangement joins TRBV7-3 to TRBJ2-1; 9 bases are shared with TRBD1. The sample comprised naive CD8+ T cells sorted from blood. This sequence originates from a man younger than 35 in good health. For the CDR3, the DNA is TGTGCCAGCAGCTCCATGGACAGGGGCGATGAGCAGTTCTTC. It codes for CASSSMDRGDEQFF.